The 11 T cell receptor beta chains below all came from one sample that was sequenced in a study of T cell changes during pregnancy in multiple sclerosis. Assay: immunoSEQ multiplex PCR; the TCRdb copy retains only in-frame clones and omits some. In the table there are tens of thousands of clones, 91% of which are singletons. Here the sequenced sample was peripheral blood, taken after pregnancy. These receptors originate from a female donor in good health, enrolled as a control in a pregnancy study.

The J gene is TRBJ2-5, the V gene TRBV18; 16 positions agree with TRBD2. The V segment lost 3 bases and the J segment 1 base; nucleotides outside the gene matches: 2. The CDR3 has 17 amino acids. CDR1 is KGHSH, CDR2 LQKENI, per germline. CDR3 amino acids: CASSPGLAGGFQETQYF. The CDR3 bases are TGTGCCAGCTCACCGGGACTAGCGGGAGGGTTCCAAGAGACCCAGTACTTC.

The V and J genes are TRBV7-9 and TRBJ1-2; unclear D gene. The CDR3 is made up of 16 amino acids. Germline V gene data show CDR1 as SEHNR and CDR2 as FQNEAQ (reference sequence). Trimming stripped 5 bases from V and 0 bases from J, with 16 bases between. The CDR3 DNA reads as TGTGCCAGCAGCCCTCACCTGACCGGAGCTAACTATGGCTACACCTTC. Encoded protein: CASSPHLTGANYGYTF. Filled out from reference TRBV7-9 and TRBJ1-2, the complete variable domain reads DTGVSQNPRHKITKRGQNVTFRCDPISEHNRLYWYRQTLGQGPEFLTYFQNEAQLEKSRLLSDRFSAERPKGSFSTLEIQRTEQGDSAMYLCASSPHLTGANYGYTFGSGTRLTVV.

The gene calls are TRBV9 and TRBJ2-1, with 10 positions matching TRBD2. V lost 4 bases to trimming and J lost 1 base; unmatched junction nucleotides: 5. CDR1 is SGDLS, CDR2 YYNGEE, per germline. The CDR3 sequence is 16 residues long. DNA for the CDR3: TGTGCCAGCAGCCCGCCTAGCGGGAGATCCTACAATGAGCAGTTCTTC. This encodes CASSPPSGRSYNEQFF.

This clone was counted a few times. The gene calls are TRBV29-1 and TRBJ1-4; a possible D gene is TRBD1 (6 bases). Per germline, CDR1 SQVTM and CDR2 ANQGSEA. The V end was cut by 6 bases, the J end by 2 bases, with 10 bases between. This CDR3 spans 13 amino acids. The DNA for the CDR3 is TGCAGCGTCTTACAGGGCACTAATGAAAAACTGTTTTTT. It yields the protein CSVLQGTNEKLFF. The whole variable domain, remainder taken from reference TRBV29-1 and TRBJ1-4, is SAVISQKPSRDICQRGTSLTIQCQVDSQVTMMFWYRQQPGQSLTLIATANQGSEATYESGFVIDKFPISRPNLTFSTLTVSNMSPEDSSIYLCSVLQGTNEKLFFGSGTQLSVL.

The chain couples TRBV28 to TRBJ2-5, with D perhaps matching TRBD2 (6 bases). V was trimmed by 2 bases and J by 5 bases, leaving 18 bases between them. CDR3 length: 16 residues. CDR1 and CDR2 (germline): MDHEN, SYDVKM. CDR3 region: CASSLKTWAGMETQYF. The DNA for the CDR3 is TGTGCCAGCAGTTTAAAAACGTGGGCGGGAATGGAGACCCAGTACTTC.

The chain recombines TRBV5-1 with TRBJ2-1; 7 bases fit TRBD2. With V trimmed by 3 bases and J by 6 bases, 9 bases remained unmatched. Germline CDR1 reads SGHRS; CDR2 reads YFSETQ. This CDR3 contains 15 residues. The CDR3, as DNA: TGCGCCAGCAGCTCCCGGACTAGTTGGTCCAATGAGCAGTTCTTC. Encoded protein: CASSSRTSWSNEQFF.

The chain employs TRBV18 and TRBJ1-4, with D maybe TRBD1 (5 bases). V gave up 3 bases and J gave up 5 bases, with 19 bases separating them. This CDR3 contains 17 residues. CDR1 KGHSH and CDR2 LQKENI come from the germline V gene. This CDR3 is CASSPGPLGRGNEKLFF. CDR3 DNA sequence: TGTGCCAGCTCACCCGGTCCTTTGGGTAGGGGAAATGAAAAACTGTTTTTT.

J is TRBJ1-3 and V is TRBV6-6, with a tentative D call TRBD1 (5 bases). Germline V gives CDR1 MNHNY, CDR2 SVGAGI (reference sequence). This CDR3 is 15 amino acids long. V was cut by 4 bases and J by 4 bases, with 14 bases left in between. Here the CDR3 reads CASSSLGGGGNTIYF. The CDR3 DNA is TGTGCCAGCAGTTCCCTCGGGGGGGGAGGAAACACCATATATTTT.

This clone appeared once. CDR3 nucleotides: TGTGCCAGTTACTTAGCGGGAGGCGCAGATACGCAGTATTTT. It codes for CASYLAGGADTQYF. The V and J genes are TRBV28 and TRBJ2-3; TRBD2 matches 10 bases. The length of the CDR3 is 14 residues. Germline CDR1 and CDR2: MDHEN and SYDVKM. V lost 9 bases, J lost 4 bases, and 7 bases stayed unmatched.

The gene calls are TRBV10-1 and TRBJ2-1, with unresolved D. There are 14 residues in the CDR3. Per the germline V gene, CDR1 is WNHNN and CDR2 is SYGVQD (reference sequence). V lost 2 bases and J 7 bases, leaving 12 bases between the germline ends. The CDR3 nucleotides are TGCGCCAGCAGTGAGCAGACTGGTGGGAATGAGCAGTTCTTC. Translating it yields CASSEQTGGNEQFF.

The gene calls are TRBV2 and TRBJ1-1, with a weak D call TRBD1 (5 bases). The CDR3 is made up of 12 amino acids. Trimming removed 7 bases from V and 3 bases from J, with 9 bases in between. Per the germline V gene, CDR1 is SNHLY and CDR2 is FYNNEI. The CDR3 nucleotides read TGTGCCAGCACGGGAGGGGACACTGAAGCTTTCTTT. Amino acid sequence: CASTGGDTEAFF.